This TCR beta chain was obtained from a study of blood T cells in healthy people across ages (dated by TCRdb to about 2015). For context, the study as a whole: In model experiments, template switching captured roughly one uniquely barcoded TCR beta cDNA molecule for every two T cells. Age-related changes in TCR beta repertoire diversity were measured in the study by deep sequencing normalized with unique cDNA molecular identifiers. The study analyzed two additional independent replicas of 1 million unique cDNA reads from the same blood draw for two donors, one aged 18 to 29 and one aged 80 or older. Donors of different ages were randomly distributed across sequencing lanes to avoid experimental bias. The donors were split into four age groups: young (average 16 years), middle-aged (around 40), aged (roughly 68) and long-lived (approximately 80).

Beyond this particular receptor, the publication reports: Donor CMV infection status was unknown, potentially confounding age-related changes in expanded clonotypes. Conclusive comparison of naive and antigen-experienced compartments was prevented by the profiling of bulk unsorted PBMCs. Observed TCR beta diversity correlated strongly with the percentage of naive T cells measured by flow cytometry. Estimates of total diversity based on one million sequenced T cells were considered lower bounds and underestimates. The long-lived group showed more naive CD4+ T cells, fewer expanded clones and increased TCR diversity than the aged group, suggesting age selection. Observed TCR beta diversity per million T cells fell roughly linearly with age, and a significant reduction was already apparent by age around 39.

V gives up 4 bases and J gives up 2 bases, and the segment between their germline ends measures 15 bases. There are 15 amino acids in the CDR3, from cysteine to phenylalanine inclusive. This entry keeps only the CDR3 DNA: 45 bases, framed from base 1. The germline V gene (reference sequence) supplies CDR1 MNHEY and CDR2 SMNVEV. This clonotype was observed a handful of times. What this receptor recognizes is not known. Base qualities are not at hand, and no much larger clone is one base apart. Preparation of the library involved 5' RACE. Sequencing instrument: Illumina HiSeq 2500. The second PCR ran for roughly 7 to 11 cycles and used a J-beta primer mix along with a sample-barcoded 5' primer. A template-switch 5' adaptor carrying 12 random nucleotides introduced a unique molecular identifier onto each TCR beta cDNA molecule. Each sample yielded at least 2.5 million CDR3-containing paired-end reads. First-strand cDNA was synthesized from all RNA with the Mint cDNA synthesis kit, primed by a TRBC-specific oligonucleotide. Following uracil-DNA glycosylase treatment, all cDNA underwent a first 18-cycle PCR with the universal primers M1SS and BC2_uni_R. The paper's data handling went like this. Each sample was normalized by randomly selecting 1 million high-quality reads, each carrying a distinct molecular identifier. Instead of being binned into consensus sequences, reads with shared molecular identifiers were discarded. MiTCR, run with a Q25 quality threshold and the strictest error-elimination algorithm, handled CDR3 identification, clonotype clustering and error correction. Lower-bound total TCR beta diversity was estimated with a nonparametric unseen species model using Euler transformation. TCRdb reprocessing: public reads trimmed at Q25 with fastp, clones called with MiXCR, in-frame beta chains kept. When rows share a CDR3 protein, they turn into one entry using the most common DNA and genes. It is TCRdb's table, rather than the study itself, that gives the V and J calls and clone size. The sample records hundreds of thousands of distinct CDR3 sequences, under 55% of which are singletons. Roughly 25% of the sample belongs to the ten largest clones.

The roughly 39 donors, aged about 6 to 100 years, were systemically healthy Caucasian individuals from Russia. Ten milliliters of peripheral blood were drawn from each donor into EDTA-treated Vacutainer tubes. Ficoll-Paque density-gradient centrifugation was used to isolate PBMCs, with at least 7 million obtained per sample. Total RNA, at least 6 micrograms per sample, was extracted from PBMCs with Trizol reagent. For every donor, flow cytometry on a PBMC aliquot measured the percentage of naive CD45RAhigh/CD27high T cells. The clonotype comes from a man older than 75 in good health. Rearrangement joined TRBV27 to TRBJ2-7, and TRBD1 may be the D gene, going by 5 matching bases. The sequenced sample was blood. The nucleotides are TGTGCCAGCAGTTCCCCATGGGCAGGGACCTACGAGCAGTACTTC. This encodes CASSSPWAGTYEQYF.